These T cell receptor beta chains were read from a single sample in a study of shared clonotypes between healthy human individuals. Using immunoSEQ multiplex PCR, the repertoire was profiled, and TCRdb retains in-frame clones only, with some absent. The sample lists 600,000 or so clones, roughly 98% occurring once. Sequencing was carried out using naive CD8+ T cells sorted from blood. The receptors stem from a man aged 30 to 39 in good health. Both conserved end residues are part of each CDR3. Each record gives: J gene, CDR3 length, clone size, V gene, D gene, CDR3 DNA, CDR3 protein. D genes are given only for firm matches. Size is omitted from some rows. Given values are once, few, many or a class for expanded clones.

>TRBJ2-1|15|NA|TRBV15|TRBD2
TGTGCCACCAGCCCCCAGCGGGACGCCTACAATGAGCAGTTCTTC
CATSPQRDAYNEQFF
>TRBJ1-5|14|NA|TRBV6-5|NA
TGTGCCAGCAGTTACCGCAGGGGAGGCCAGCCCCAGCATTTT
CASSYRRGGQPQHF
>TRBJ2-2|16|NA|TRBV7-7|NA
TGTGCCAGCAGCCCATTGTCCTCTGGGATGACCGGGGAGCTGTTTTTT
CASSPLSSGMTGELFF
>TRBJ2-2|13|NA|TRBV7-9|TRBD2
TGTGCCAGCAGCCAGATAGCGGGAGGGGAGCTGTTTTTT
CASSQIAGGELFF
>TRBJ2-7|16|once|TRBV7-6|NA
TGTGCCAGCAGCTTAGATCTTGGCGGAGAGTACTACGAGCAGTACTTC
CASSLDLGGEYYEQYF
>TRBJ2-5|15|NA|TRBV7-9|TRBD2
TGTGCCAGCAGCTCCCTACTAGCGTCCCAAGAGACCCAGTACTTC
CASSSLLASQETQYF
>TRBJ2-3|14|NA|TRBV27|NA
TGTGCCAGCAGTTTATATGTGGGCACAGATACGCAGTATTTT
CASSLYVGTDTQYF
>TRBJ1-3|15|NA|TRBV4-3|NA
TGCGCCAGCAGCCAAGCCCCGAGCTCTGGAAACACCATATATTTT
CASSQAPSSGNTIYF
>TRBJ2-7|14|few|TRBV28|NA
TGTGCCAGCAGTTTATACGGGGACCTCTACGAGCAGTACTTC
CASSLYGDLYEQYF
>TRBJ2-1|17|NA|TRBV29-1|TRBD1
TGCAGCGTTACCGGGACAGGAGATATGAGCTCCTACAATGAGCAGTTCTTC
CSVTGTGDMSSYNEQFF
>TRBJ1-3|12|NA|TRBV10-2|NA
TGCGCCAGCAGTGACTCCGGGACCACCATATATTTT
CASSDSGTTIYF
>TRBJ1-2|16|NA|TRBV7-9|NA
TGTGCCAGCAGCTTAGTGGGTGGGGGAGAATCATATGGCTACACCTTC
CASSLVGGGESYGYTF
>TRBJ2-3|17|once|TRBV29-1|NA
TGCAGCGTTGAAAATGCCCTCGGGGGTATGAGCACAGATACGCAGTATTTT
CSVENALGGMSTDTQYF